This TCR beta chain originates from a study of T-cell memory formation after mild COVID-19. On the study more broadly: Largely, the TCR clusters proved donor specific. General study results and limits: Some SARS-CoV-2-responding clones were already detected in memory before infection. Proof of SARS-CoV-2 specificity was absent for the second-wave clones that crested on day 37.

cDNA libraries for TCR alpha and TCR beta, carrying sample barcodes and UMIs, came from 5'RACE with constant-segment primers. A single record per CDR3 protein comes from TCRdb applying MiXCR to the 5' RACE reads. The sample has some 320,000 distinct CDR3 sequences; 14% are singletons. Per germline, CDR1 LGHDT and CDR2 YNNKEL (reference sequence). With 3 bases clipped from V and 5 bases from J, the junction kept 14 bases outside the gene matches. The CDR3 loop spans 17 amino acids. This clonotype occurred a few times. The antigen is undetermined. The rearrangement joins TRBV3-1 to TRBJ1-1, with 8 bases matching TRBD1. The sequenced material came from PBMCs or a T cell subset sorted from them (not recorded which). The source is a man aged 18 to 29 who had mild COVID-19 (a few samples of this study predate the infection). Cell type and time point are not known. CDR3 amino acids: CASSHFTRTGRGTEAFF. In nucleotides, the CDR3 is TGTGCCAGCAGCCACTTCACAAGGACAGGGCGGGGGACTGAAGCTTTCTTT.